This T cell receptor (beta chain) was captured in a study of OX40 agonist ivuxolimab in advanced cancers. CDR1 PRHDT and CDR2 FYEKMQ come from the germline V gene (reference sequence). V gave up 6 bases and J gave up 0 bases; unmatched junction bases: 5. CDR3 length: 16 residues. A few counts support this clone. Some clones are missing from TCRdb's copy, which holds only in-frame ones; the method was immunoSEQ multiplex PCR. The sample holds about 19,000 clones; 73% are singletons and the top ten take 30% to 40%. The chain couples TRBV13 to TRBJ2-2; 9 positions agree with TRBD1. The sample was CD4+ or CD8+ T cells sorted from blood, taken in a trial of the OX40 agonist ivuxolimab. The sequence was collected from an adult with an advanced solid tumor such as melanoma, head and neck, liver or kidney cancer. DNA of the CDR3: TGTGCCAGCAGTTATGGGACAGGGACGAACACCGGGGAGCTGTTTTTT. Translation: CASSYGTGTNTGELFF.